Listed here are 6 T cell receptor beta chains from one sample, sequenced in a study of T cells in Graves' hyperthyroidism and ophthalmopathy. RNA transcripts were the template for amplifying TCR beta CDR3 regions. In the first-round RT-PCR of the TCR CDR3, the HTBI primer set was used. TCRdb re-called the multiplex PCR reads with MiXCR, one entry per CDR3 protein. The sample yields nearly 750,000 distinct CDR3 sequences, approximately 36% seen once. The specimen sequenced was blood. The source of these receptors is a woman between 35 and 50 years old with Graves' hyperthyroidism.

The chain combines TRBV25-1 with TRBJ2-5; 7 nucleotides agree with TRBD1. V shed 0 bases and J 4 bases; nucleotides not matched to a gene: 8. The CDR3 is made up of 16 amino acids. Germline CDR1 reads MGHDK; CDR2 reads SYGVNS. The CDR3 protein is CASSEYRGGATETQYF. DNA of the CDR3: TGTGCCAGCAGTGAATACAGAGGGGGCGCCACAGAGACCCAGTACTTC. Based on the CDR3 plus reference TRBV25-1 and TRBJ2-5, the full variable domain is EADIYQTPRYLVIGTGKKITLECSQTMGHDKMYWYQQDPGMELHLIHYSYGVNSTEKGDLSSESTVSRIRTEHFPLTLESARPSHTSQYLCASSEYRGGATETQYFGPGTRLLVL.

This clonotype has more than one count but fewer than ten. The V call is TRBV10-3, the J call TRBJ1-2, with D perhaps TRBD1 (6 bases). The germline gives CDR1 ENHRY, CDR2 SYGVKD. V shed 5 bases and J shed 2 bases, with 12 bases lying between them. This CDR3 is built from 14 residues. The CDR3 DNA is TGTGCCATCAGTAAGCTACAGGGAAACTATGGCTACACCTTC. Protein: CAISKLQGNYGYTF.

This clonotype was counted once. A much more abundant neighbour one base away suggests this may be a read error. The chain carries TRBV7-9 and TRBJ1-6, with 7 bases that match TRBD1. This CDR3 spans 16 amino acids. Looked up from germline, CDR1 is SEHNR and CDR2 is FQNEAQ (reference sequence). J was trimmed by 9 bases and V by 5 bases; bases with no gene match: 13. The CDR3 DNA reads as TGTGCCAGCAGCCCGACGTTAGGGGGCTCCAGTTCACCCCTCCACTTT. Translated, it gives CASSPTLGGSSSPLHF.

This clonotype has a count of ten or more. V usage is TRBV7-8 and J usage is TRBJ1-4; D remains unclear. The germline V and J ends were trimmed by 5 bases and 8 bases, with 18 bases remaining between them. This CDR3 has 15 amino acids. Germline CDR1 and CDR2: SGHVS and FQNEAQ. The CDR3 region is CASSPRTDSGEKLFF. The CDR3 region has the DNA TGTGCCAGCAGCCCCCGGACGGATTCGGGGGAAAAACTGTTTTTT.

In nucleotides, the CDR3 is TGTGCCACCCGTGCGACAGGAACCACTAACTATGGCTACACCTTC. Its protein is CATRATGTTNYGYTF. The rearrangement uses TRBV10-3 and TRBJ1-2, with D possibly matching TRBD1 (6 bases). V lost 10 bases, J lost 0 bases, and 18 bases lay in between. Germline CDR1 is ENHRY and CDR2 is SYGVKD. The CDR3 has 15 amino acids.

This clonotype was counted at least ten times. This sequence joins TRBV2 and TRBJ2-7; a possible D gene is TRBD1 (5 bases). Between the trimmed V and J ends, which lost 8 bases and 3 bases, there was a span of 5 bases. Germline-derived CDR1 and CDR2 are SNHLY and FYNNEI. The CDR3 extends over 10 amino acids. The CDR3 spells CASGHYEQYF. The CDR3, as DNA: TGTGCCAGCGGACACTACGAGCAGTACTTC.